This T cell receptor beta chain was identified during a study of tumor-infiltrating lymphocytes in localized non-small cell lung cancer. Study-wide context: Each patient gave resected tumor and non-adjacent uninvolved lung tissue. Study findings and constraints: Tumor T-cell fraction from TCR sequencing was not associated with recurrence-free survival (p = 0.61). Not all patients were TCR sequenced, owing to tissue quantity. T-cell fraction did not differ between immunotypes IM1 and IM2.

This CDR3 region has 16 residues. Germline V gene sequence: CDR1 SGHNT, CDR2 YENEEA. Trimming stripped 3 bases from V and 3 bases from J, with 14 bases between. Clones were read by immunoSEQ multiplex PCR, and TCRdb kept only the in-frame ones, dropping some. The data hold 13,000 to 15,000 clones, with around 82% observed a single time. Concerning this clone: Its specificity is unknown.

This clonotype was sampled from a human donor with non-small cell lung cancer. V and J are TRBV11-3 and TRBJ2-2; a possible D gene is TRBD2 (5 bases). The sequenced sample was lung tumor tissue. The CDR3 coding sequence is TGTGCCAGCAGCTTGGGCGGACTGACGTACACCGGGGAGCTGTTTTTT. It encodes CASSLGGLTYTGELFF.